The source of this T cell receptor beta chain is a study of T-cell reconstitution after alpha-beta-depleted transplantation in children. This clonotype was counted a few times. Unique molecular identifiers featured in how the TCRbeta library was prepared. Each CDR3 protein gets one entry after TCRdb re-called the PCR reads with MiXCR. The sample lists about 600,000 distinct CDR3 sequences; 23% were seen once. This CDR3 has 16 residues. Trimming took 4 bases from V and 4 from J; bases not matched to a gene: 12. The source of this sequence is a boy under three years old who had a stem cell transplant for acute myeloid leukemia, so the T cells may come from the graft donor. The chain recombines TRBV12-3 or TRBV12-4 with TRBJ1-2; 7 nucleotides line up with TRBD1. This specimen was PBMCs, mostly from graft donor cells, taken 360 days after TCRalphabeta/CD19-depleted stem cell transplant. The CDR3 DNA is TGTGCCAGCAGTTGGACAGGAGAAGGCGCAATCTATGGCTACACCTTC. It yields the protein CASSWTGEGAIYGYTF.